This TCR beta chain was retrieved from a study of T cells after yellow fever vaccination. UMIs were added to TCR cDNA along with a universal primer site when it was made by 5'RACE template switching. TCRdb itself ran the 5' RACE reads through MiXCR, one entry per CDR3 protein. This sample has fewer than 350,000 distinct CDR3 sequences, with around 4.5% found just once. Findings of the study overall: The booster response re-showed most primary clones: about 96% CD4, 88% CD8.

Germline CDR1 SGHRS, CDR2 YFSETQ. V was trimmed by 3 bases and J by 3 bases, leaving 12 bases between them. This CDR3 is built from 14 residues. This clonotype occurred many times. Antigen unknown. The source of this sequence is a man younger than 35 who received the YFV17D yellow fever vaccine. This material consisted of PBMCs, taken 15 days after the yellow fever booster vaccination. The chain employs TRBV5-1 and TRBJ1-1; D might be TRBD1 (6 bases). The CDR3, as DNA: TGCGCCAGCAGCTCTCCGGGACACGACACTGAAGCTTTCTTT. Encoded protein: CASSSPGHDTEAFF.